This is a list of T cell receptor beta chains from one sample in a study of shared T cell receptors in the human thymus. This table comes from immunoSEQ multiplex PCR, and its TCRdb copy is limited to in-frame clones, with some not included. The sample records 550,000 to 800,000 clones, approximately 85% being singletons. The same specimen was also included in a second study, on human thymus T cells.

Specimen: thymocytes. Receptor source: a girl under two years old with a congenital heart defect. Each CDR3 is given with its conserved first and last residue. A D gene is named only where the DNA matches it firmly. Size is omitted from some rows. Given values are once, few, many or a class for expanded clones.

d_gene: TRBD1; v_gene: TRBV18; len: 15; abundance: .; j_gene: TRBJ2-7; CDR3nt: TGTGCCAGCTCACTCGACAGGGGTTGGTCCTACGAGCAGTACTTC; CDR3aa: CASSLDRGWSYEQYF
d_gene: .; v_gene: TRBV19; len: 15; abundance: .; j_gene: TRBJ2-1; CDR3nt: TGTGCCAGTAGTATGGCAGGGGCCGTCTACAATGAGCAGTTCTTC; CDR3aa: CASSMAGAVYNEQFF
d_gene: .; v_gene: TRBV5-4; len: 16; abundance: .; j_gene: TRBJ2-7; CDR3nt: TGTGCCAGCAGCTTAGGTCGGGGGGCCCCCTCCTACGAGCAGTACTTC; CDR3aa: CASSLGRGAPSYEQYF
d_gene: TRBD1; v_gene: TRBV5-4; len: 17; abundance: .; j_gene: TRBJ1-2; CDR3nt: TGTGCCAGCAGCAATTTAGGGACAGGGTATTATTTCGATGGCTACACCTTC; CDR3aa: CASSNLGTGYYFDGYTF
d_gene: .; v_gene: TRBV19; len: 16; abundance: .; j_gene: TRBJ1-4; CDR3nt: TGTGCCAGTAGTGCCAGGGAGTTGGAGGGTAATGAAAAACTGTTTTTT; CDR3aa: CASSARELEGNEKLFF
d_gene: TRBD1; v_gene: TRBV16; len: 16; abundance: .; j_gene: TRBJ1-5; CDR3nt: TGTGCCAGCAGCCTCCCGGGACAGGGAACAACACAGCCCCAGCATTTT; CDR3aa: CASSLPGQGTTQPQHF
d_gene: .; v_gene: TRBV11-2; len: 12; abundance: few; j_gene: TRBJ1-2; CDR3nt: TGTGCCAGCAGCTTCGGGAGTGGTGGCTACACCTTC; CDR3aa: CASSFGSGGYTF
d_gene: TRBD1; v_gene: TRBV28; len: 15; abundance: .; j_gene: TRBJ2-7; CDR3nt: TGTGCCAGCTTACTGGACAGGGGTGGATCATCGGAGCAGTACTTC; CDR3aa: CASLLDRGGSSEQYF
d_gene: TRBD1; v_gene: TRBV5-6; len: 14; abundance: .; j_gene: TRBJ2-3; CDR3nt: TGTGCCAGCAGCCTAAGGACAGGGTCAGATACGCAGTATTTT; CDR3aa: CASSLRTGSDTQYF
d_gene: .; v_gene: TRBV7-6; len: 14; abundance: .; j_gene: TRBJ2-5; CDR3nt: TGTGCCAGCAGCCTTAAACGACAGCAAGAGACCCAGTACTTC; CDR3aa: CASSLKRQQETQYF
d_gene: .; v_gene: TRBV30; len: 14; abundance: few; j_gene: TRBJ2-6; CDR3nt: TGTGCCTGGAGTCCCCAGGCTGGGGCCAACGTCCTGACTTTC; CDR3aa: CAWSPQAGANVLTF
d_gene: TRBD1; v_gene: TRBV19; len: 15; abundance: .; j_gene: TRBJ1-2; CDR3nt: TGTGCCAGTAGTATCCGGTTGGGACAGAACTATGGCTACACCTTC; CDR3aa: CASSIRLGQNYGYTF
d_gene: .; v_gene: TRBV7-2; len: 15; abundance: .; j_gene: TRBJ1-4; CDR3nt: TGTGCCAGCAGCTTAAGAGGGGAGGCTAATGAAAAACTGTTTTTT; CDR3aa: CASSLRGEANEKLFF
d_gene: TRBD1; v_gene: TRBV29-1; len: 14; abundance: .; j_gene: TRBJ2-1; CDR3nt: TGCAGCGTTTTGGACAGGGGGCTTTACAATGAGCAGTTCTTC; CDR3aa: CSVLDRGLYNEQFF
d_gene: .; v_gene: TRBV12-5; len: 15; abundance: .; j_gene: TRBJ1-6; CDR3nt: TGTGCTAGTGGTTTGGTTAGGGGGAGGGATTCACCCCTCCACTTT; CDR3aa: CASGLVRGRDSPLHF
d_gene: TRBD1; v_gene: TRBV29-1; len: 13; abundance: .; j_gene: TRBJ1-1; CDR3nt: TGCAGCGCTACGGGGACAGGGAACACTGAAGCTTTCTTT; CDR3aa: CSATGTGNTEAFF
d_gene: .; v_gene: TRBV28; len: 13; abundance: .; j_gene: TRBJ1-1; CDR3nt: TGTGCCAGCAGCCGACGGGGTGACACTGAAGCTTTCTTT; CDR3aa: CASSRRGDTEAFF
d_gene: .; v_gene: TRBV4-3; len: 16; abundance: once; j_gene: TRBJ2-3; CDR3nt: TGCGCCAGCAAACACTCCCTGGCGGGGGCGGGAGATACGCAGTATTTT; CDR3aa: CASKHSLAGAGDTQYF
d_gene: .; v_gene: TRBV15; len: 16; abundance: once; j_gene: TRBJ1-2; CDR3nt: TGTGCCACCAGCAGAGTTCGACAGACTGCTAACTATGGCTACACCTTC; CDR3aa: CATSRVRQTANYGYTF
d_gene: .; v_gene: TRBV27; len: 17; abundance: .; j_gene: TRBJ1-4; CDR3nt: TGTGCCAGCAGTCCCTCGGGACACCCTGCAACTAATGAAAAACTGTTTTTT; CDR3aa: CASSPSGHPATNEKLFF
d_gene: TRBD2; v_gene: TRBV7-4; len: 17; abundance: .; j_gene: TRBJ2-1; CDR3nt: TGTGCCAGCAGCTCTGGACTAGCGGGGGCCCCTTACAATGAGCAGTTCTTC; CDR3aa: CASSSGLAGAPYNEQFF
d_gene: .; v_gene: TRBV9; len: 14; abundance: .; j_gene: TRBJ1-2; CDR3nt: TGTGCCAGCAGCGCTCCCCGCGAGGACAATGGCTACACCTTC; CDR3aa: CASSAPREDNGYTF
d_gene: .; v_gene: TRBV7-9; len: 15; abundance: .; j_gene: TRBJ2-3; CDR3nt: TGTGCCAGCAGCTTATTAGGGGAATCCACAGATACGCAGTATTTT; CDR3aa: CASSLLGESTDTQYF
d_gene: .; v_gene: TRBV11-2; len: 16; abundance: .; j_gene: TRBJ1-2; CDR3nt: TGTGCCAGCAGCTTAGGCCCCTCCAGGGGTTACTATGGCTACACCTTC; CDR3aa: CASSLGPSRGYYGYTF
d_gene: TRBD1; v_gene: TRBV6-5; len: 15; abundance: .; j_gene: TRBJ2-7; CDR3nt: TGTGCCAGCAGGGAACTGGACAGGGTTTTCTACGAGCAGTACTTC; CDR3aa: CASRELDRVFYEQYF
d_gene: .; v_gene: TRBV6-5; len: 15; abundance: .; j_gene: TRBJ2-3; CDR3nt: TGTGCCAGCAGTCAAAGGGGGGGACGCACAGATACGCAGTATTTT; CDR3aa: CASSQRGGRTDTQYF
d_gene: .; v_gene: TRBV6-1; len: 14; abundance: .; j_gene: TRBJ1-3; CDR3nt: TGTGCCAGCAGTGAACCAGGGCGCGGAAACACCATATATTTT; CDR3aa: CASSEPGRGNTIYF
d_gene: .; v_gene: TRBV6-5; len: 16; abundance: .; j_gene: TRBJ1-1; CDR3nt: TGTGCCAGCAGTTACCGATCTATCAGGGTGGGGACTGAAGCTTTCTTT; CDR3aa: CASSYRSIRVGTEAFF
d_gene: TRBD1; v_gene: TRBV9; len: 15; abundance: once; j_gene: TRBJ1-4; CDR3nt: TGTGCCAGCAGCCCGTGGGACAGGCATAATGAAAAACTGTTTTTT; CDR3aa: CASSPWDRHNEKLFF
d_gene: .; v_gene: TRBV20-1; len: 11; abundance: .; j_gene: TRBJ2-5; CDR3nt: TGCAGTGCTAGAGCGTCGACGGGAAGCTACTTC; CDR3aa: CSARASTGSYF
d_gene: .; v_gene: TRBV5-4; len: 14; abundance: .; j_gene: TRBJ1-1; CDR3nt: TGTGCCAGCAGCTTGGGGGGGACACAATTCGAAGCTTTCTTT; CDR3aa: CASSLGGTQFEAFF
d_gene: .; v_gene: TRBV5-1; len: 15; abundance: .; j_gene: TRBJ1-2; CDR3nt: TGCGCCAGCAGTGAAGGGGGTTTGGGTACTGTGGGCTACACCTTC; CDR3aa: CASSEGGLGTVGYTF
d_gene: .; v_gene: TRBV5-4; len: 16; abundance: .; j_gene: TRBJ2-5; CDR3nt: TGTGCCAGCAGCAAAAGATCAATACAGGGAAAGGGGACCCAGTACTTC; CDR3aa: CASSKRSIQGKGTQYF
d_gene: TRBD1; v_gene: TRBV4-1; len: 15; abundance: .; j_gene: TRBJ1-2; CDR3nt: TGCGCCAGCAGCCAAGGGACAGGGGAAAACTATGGCTACACCTTC; CDR3aa: CASSQGTGENYGYTF
d_gene: .; v_gene: TRBV5-1; len: 15; abundance: .; j_gene: TRBJ1-6; CDR3nt: TGCGCCAGCAGCCCCCTTGAAGCCCATAATTCACCCCTCCACTTT; CDR3aa: CASSPLEAHNSPLHF
d_gene: TRBD1; v_gene: TRBV15; len: 17; abundance: .; j_gene: TRBJ2-2; CDR3nt: TGTGCCACCAGCAGACCCACAGGGGCCGACTACACCGGGGAGCTGTTTTTT; CDR3aa: CATSRPTGADYTGELFF
d_gene: TRBD1; v_gene: TRBV4-3; len: 18; abundance: .; j_gene: TRBJ2-6; CDR3nt: TGCGCCAGCAGCACTAGGGCAGGGGGCCCCTCTGGGGCCAACGTCCTGACTTTC; CDR3aa: CASSTRAGGPSGANVLTF
d_gene: TRBD1; v_gene: TRBV28; len: 18; abundance: once; j_gene: TRBJ2-5; CDR3nt: TGTGCCAGCAGTTTTCCCATCTGGGGGAACAGGGGGCGGAAGACCCAGTACTTC; CDR3aa: CASSFPIWGNRGRKTQYF
d_gene: TRBD1; v_gene: TRBV27; len: 15; abundance: .; j_gene: TRBJ1-2; CDR3nt: TGTGCCAGCAGGCCCAAACAAAGGACAGGCCCTGGCTACACCTTC; CDR3aa: CASRPKQRTGPGYTF
d_gene: .; v_gene: TRBV5-1; len: 17; abundance: .; j_gene: TRBJ1-1; CDR3nt: TGCGCCAGCAGCTTGGCCCAGCGGGGGTTCGGCAACACTGAAGCTTTCTTT; CDR3aa: CASSLAQRGFGNTEAFF
d_gene: .; v_gene: TRBV5-6; len: 13; abundance: .; j_gene: TRBJ1-4; CDR3nt: TGTGCCAGCAGCCCGGCGGGGGATGAAAAACTGTTTTTT; CDR3aa: CASSPAGDEKLFF
d_gene: .; v_gene: TRBV9; len: 19; abundance: .; j_gene: TRBJ2-3; CDR3nt: TGTGCCAGCAGCGGGAGACAGACACTTAGCACAGATACGCCAGATACGCAGTATTTT; CDR3aa: CASSGRQTLSTDTPDTQYF
d_gene: .; v_gene: TRBV27; len: 16; abundance: .; j_gene: TRBJ2-1; CDR3nt: TGTGCCAGCAGTTTAGAACCTAACAGTGAGCTCAATGAGCAGTTCTTC; CDR3aa: CASSLEPNSELNEQFF
d_gene: .; v_gene: TRBV6-5; len: 15; abundance: .; j_gene: TRBJ1-2; CDR3nt: TGTGCCAGCACCCTCGGGAGGGCTTGCACCTATGGCTACACCTTC; CDR3aa: CASTLGRACTYGYTF
d_gene: .; v_gene: TRBV30; len: 15; abundance: once; j_gene: TRBJ2-7; CDR3nt: TGTGCCTGGAGTGTCTATACTAGCCCGTACTACGAGCAGTACTTC; CDR3aa: CAWSVYTSPYYEQYF
d_gene: TRBD2; v_gene: TRBV5-6; len: 18; abundance: once; j_gene: TRBJ2-7; CDR3nt: TGTGCCAGCAGCTGGACTAGCGGGGGGGCCTTAGTTATCAACGAGCAGTACTTC; CDR3aa: CASSWTSGGALVINEQYF